Detailed here is one T cell receptor (beta chain). The sample originates from a study of blood T cell repertoires in COVID-19. About the study: Material from acute and convalescent COVID-19 was sourced from the United States, Italy and Spain. Sample material is recorded as cDNA or gDNA derived from T cells, B-cell-depleted T cells, or PBMCs.

Trimming removed 1 base from V and 3 bases from J, with 9 bases in between. The length of the CDR3 is 14 residues. Germline V gene sequence: CDR1 SEHNR, CDR2 FQNEAQ (reference sequence). In the original analysis: Using reference gene primer amplification, nucleated cell counts were estimated. TCRdb's copy holds only in-frame clones and misses some; the assay was immunoSEQ multiplex PCR. The V and J calls and the clone size are those of that table, but D and trimming were determined from the DNA. The sample holds approximately 130,000 clones, 70% to 90% seen once. The sample taken for sequencing was peripheral blood. The chain links TRBV7-9 to TRBJ1-1, with unresolved D. The clonotype originates from a woman in her forties or fifties who had recovered from COVID-19. CDR3 bases: TGTGCCAGCAGCTTAGGTTCGGAGGACACTGAAGCTTTCTTT. Its translation is CASSLGSEDTEAFF.